This T cell receptor (beta chain) comes out of a study of beta chain features in type 1 diabetes. As for the study in general: What patients shared with healthy donors was a similar profile of age, gender and cell yields. The samples had around 100 million sorted cells examined in all.

CDR3 length: 9 amino acids. CDR1 is SQVTM, CDR2 ANQGSEA, per germline. Trimming cost V 4 bases and J 8 bases, with 5 bases left between them. Broader study findings: Cells expressing TCR highly could be over-represented by cDNA sequencing. TCRB CDR3 length was moderately but significantly reduced in all four CD4+ subsets of Type 1 diabetes patients.

Sequencing targeted expressed TCRB transcripts, as all isolated RNA had been reverse transcribed. Here immunoSEQ multiplex PCR was the method, and the copy in TCRdb shows in-frame clones only, minus some. The sample lists about 640,000 clones; over 10% were seen once. This clone was seen only a few times. No antigen is known for it. The sequenced sample consisted of naive CD4+ T cells from blood. This TCR derives from a man under 40 with type 1 diabetes. The V call is TRBV29-1, the J call TRBJ1-2; unclear D gene. The CDR3 here is CSVALGYTF. CDR3 coding DNA: TGCAGCGTTGCGTTGGGCTACACCTTC. The whole variable domain, filled in from reference TRBV29-1 and TRBJ1-2, reads SAVISQKPSRDICQRGTSLTIQCQVDSQVTMMFWYRQQPGQSLTLIATANQGSEATYESGFVIDKFPISRPNLTFSTLTVSNMSPEDSSIYLCSVALGYTFGSGTRLTVV.